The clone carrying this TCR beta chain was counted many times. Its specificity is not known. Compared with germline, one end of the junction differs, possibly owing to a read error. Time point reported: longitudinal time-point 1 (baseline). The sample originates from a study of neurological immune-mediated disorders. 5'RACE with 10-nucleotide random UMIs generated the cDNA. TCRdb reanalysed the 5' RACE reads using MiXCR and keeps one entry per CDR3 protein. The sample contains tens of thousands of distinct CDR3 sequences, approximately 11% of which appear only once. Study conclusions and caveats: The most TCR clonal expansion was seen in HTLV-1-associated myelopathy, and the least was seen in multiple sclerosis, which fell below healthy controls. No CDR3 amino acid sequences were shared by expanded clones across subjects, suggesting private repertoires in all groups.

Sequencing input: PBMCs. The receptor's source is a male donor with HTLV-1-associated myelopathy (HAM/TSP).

CDR3 in amino acids: CSVGTGPDPQYF. In DNA, the CDR3 is TGCAGCGTTGGAACAGGCCCAGATCCGCAGTATTTT. V usage is TRBV29-1 and J usage is TRBJ2-3, with D possibly being TRBD1 (5 bases). The CDR3 runs 12 residues. Germline V CDR1 and CDR2: SQVTM, ANQGSEA.